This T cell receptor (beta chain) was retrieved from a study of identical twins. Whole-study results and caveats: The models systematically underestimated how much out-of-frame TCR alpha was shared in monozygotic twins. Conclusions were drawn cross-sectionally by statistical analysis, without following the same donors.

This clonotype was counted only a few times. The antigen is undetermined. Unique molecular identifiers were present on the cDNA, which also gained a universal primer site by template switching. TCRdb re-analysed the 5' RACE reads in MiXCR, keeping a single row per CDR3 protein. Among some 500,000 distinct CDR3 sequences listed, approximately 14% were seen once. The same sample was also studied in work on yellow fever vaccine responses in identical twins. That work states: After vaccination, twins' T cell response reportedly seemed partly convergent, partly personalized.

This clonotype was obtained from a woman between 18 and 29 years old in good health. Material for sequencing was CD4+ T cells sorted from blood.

This CDR3 reads CASSFRGRVSYNEQFF. The DNA for the CDR3 is TGTGCCAGCAGTTTTCGCGGGAGGGTCTCCTACAATGAGCAGTTCTTC. V usage is TRBV6-5 and J usage is TRBJ2-1; 9 bases are a match to TRBD2. The CDR3 runs 16 residues. J gave up 0 bases and V 4 bases, and 4 bases lay outside the gene matches. Per germline, CDR1 MNHEY and CDR2 SVGAGI.